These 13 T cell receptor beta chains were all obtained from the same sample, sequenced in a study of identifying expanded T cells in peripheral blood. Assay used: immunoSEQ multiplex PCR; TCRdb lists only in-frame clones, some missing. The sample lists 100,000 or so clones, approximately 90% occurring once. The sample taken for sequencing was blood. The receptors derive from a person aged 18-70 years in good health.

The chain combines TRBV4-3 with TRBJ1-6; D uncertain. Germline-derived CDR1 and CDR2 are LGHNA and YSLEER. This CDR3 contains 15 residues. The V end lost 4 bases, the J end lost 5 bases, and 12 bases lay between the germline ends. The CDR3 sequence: CASSPRRSNNSPLHF. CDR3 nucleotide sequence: TGCGCCAGCAGCCCCCGACGGAGCAATAATTCACCCCTCCACTTT.

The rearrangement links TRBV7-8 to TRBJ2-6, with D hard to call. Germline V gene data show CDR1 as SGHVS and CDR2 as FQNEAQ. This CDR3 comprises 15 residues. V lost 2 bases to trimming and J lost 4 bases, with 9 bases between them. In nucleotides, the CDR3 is TGTGCCAGCAGCTTACAGGTATCGGGGGCCAACGTCCTGACTTTC. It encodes CASSLQVSGANVLTF.

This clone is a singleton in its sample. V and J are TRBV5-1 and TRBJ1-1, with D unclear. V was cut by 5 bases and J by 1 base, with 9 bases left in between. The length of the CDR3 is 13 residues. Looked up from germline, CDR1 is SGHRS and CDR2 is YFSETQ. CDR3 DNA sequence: TGCGCCAGCAGGATAGTAGGGAACACTGAAGCTTTCTTT. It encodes CASRIVGNTEAFF.

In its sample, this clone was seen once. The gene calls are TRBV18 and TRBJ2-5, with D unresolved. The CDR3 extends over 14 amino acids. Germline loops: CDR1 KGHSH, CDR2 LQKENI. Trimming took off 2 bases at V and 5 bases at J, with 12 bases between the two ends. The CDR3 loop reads CASSPISTSETQYF. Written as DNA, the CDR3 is TGTGCCAGCTCACCAATTAGTACTTCTGAGACCCAGTACTTC.

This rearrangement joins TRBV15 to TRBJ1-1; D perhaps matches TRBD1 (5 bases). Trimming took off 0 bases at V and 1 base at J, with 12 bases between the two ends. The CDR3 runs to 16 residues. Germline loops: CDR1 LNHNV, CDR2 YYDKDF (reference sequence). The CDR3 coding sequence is TGTGCCACCAGCAGAGATTTTGGGACGGAGAACACTGAAGCTTTCTTT. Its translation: CATSRDFGTENTEAFF.

The CDR3, as DNA: TGCGCCAGCAGCTTGGAGGGTCGGTTGAACACTGAAGCTTTCTTT. Protein sequence: CASSLEGRLNTEAFF. This sequence joins TRBV5-1 and TRBJ1-1, with D unclear. This CDR3 is built from 15 residues. Germline assignment: CDR1 SGHRS and CDR2 YFSETQ. Trimming stripped 0 bases from V and 0 bases from J, with 9 bases between. The full variable domain, rest sourced from reference TRBV5-1 and TRBJ1-1, is KAGVTQTPRYLIKTRGQQVTLSCSPISGHRSVSWYQQTPGQGLQFLFEYFSETQRNKGNFPGRFSGRQFSNSRSEMNVSTLELGDSALYLCASSLEGRLNTEAFFGQGTRLTVV.

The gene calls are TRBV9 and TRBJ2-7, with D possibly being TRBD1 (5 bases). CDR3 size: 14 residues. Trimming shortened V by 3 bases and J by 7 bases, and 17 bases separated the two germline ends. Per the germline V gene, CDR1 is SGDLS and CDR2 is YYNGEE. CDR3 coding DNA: TGTGCCAGCAGCGCCGCCAGGGTGCATGGGGAGCAGTACTTC. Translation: CASSAARVHGEQYF.

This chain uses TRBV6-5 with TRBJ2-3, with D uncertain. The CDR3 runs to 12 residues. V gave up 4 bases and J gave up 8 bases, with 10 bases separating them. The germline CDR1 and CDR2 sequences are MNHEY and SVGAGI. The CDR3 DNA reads TGTGCCAGCAGTTCCGGCCTTGGTACGCAGTATTTT. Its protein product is CASSSGLGTQYF.

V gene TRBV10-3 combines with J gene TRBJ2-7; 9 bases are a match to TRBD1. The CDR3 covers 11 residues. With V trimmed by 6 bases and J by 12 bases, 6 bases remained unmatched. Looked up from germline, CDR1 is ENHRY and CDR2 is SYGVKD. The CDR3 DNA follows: TGTGCCATCAGGGACGGGACAGGGTTGTACTTC. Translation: CAIRDGTGLYF.

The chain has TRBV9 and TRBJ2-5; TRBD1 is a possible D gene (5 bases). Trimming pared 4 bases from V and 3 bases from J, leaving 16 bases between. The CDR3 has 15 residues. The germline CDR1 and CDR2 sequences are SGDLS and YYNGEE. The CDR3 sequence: CASSRVGAAEETQYF. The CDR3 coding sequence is TGTGCCAGCAGCAGGGTAGGGGCCGCGGAAGAGACCCAGTACTTC. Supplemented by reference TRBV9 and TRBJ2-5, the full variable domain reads DSGVTQTPKHLITATGQRVTLRCSPRSGDLSVYWYQQSLDQGLQFLIQYYNGEERAKGNILERFSAQQFPDLHSELNLSSLELGDSALYFCASSRVGAAEETQYFGPGTRLLVL.

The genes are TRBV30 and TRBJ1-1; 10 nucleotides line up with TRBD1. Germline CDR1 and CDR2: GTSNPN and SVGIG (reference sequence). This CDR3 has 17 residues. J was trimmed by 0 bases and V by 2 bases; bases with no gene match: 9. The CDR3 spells CAWSPTGGAPMNTEAFF. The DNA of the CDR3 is TGTGCCTGGAGTCCGACAGGGGGCGCCCCGATGAACACTGAAGCTTTCTTT.

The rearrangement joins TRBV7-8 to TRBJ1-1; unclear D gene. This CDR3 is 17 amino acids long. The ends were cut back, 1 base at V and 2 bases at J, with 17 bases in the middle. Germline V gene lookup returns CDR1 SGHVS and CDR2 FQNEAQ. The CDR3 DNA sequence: TGTGCCAGCAGCTTAGGTTCAGTACAGCGGCCCAACACTGAAGCTTTCTTT. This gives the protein CASSLGSVQRPNTEAFF.

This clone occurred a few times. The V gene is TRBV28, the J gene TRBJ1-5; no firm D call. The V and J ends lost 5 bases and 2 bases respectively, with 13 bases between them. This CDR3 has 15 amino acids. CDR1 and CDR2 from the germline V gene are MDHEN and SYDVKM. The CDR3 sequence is CASSRQGMGNQPQHF. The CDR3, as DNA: TGTGCCAGCAGTCGACAAGGGATGGGCAATCAGCCCCAGCATTTT.